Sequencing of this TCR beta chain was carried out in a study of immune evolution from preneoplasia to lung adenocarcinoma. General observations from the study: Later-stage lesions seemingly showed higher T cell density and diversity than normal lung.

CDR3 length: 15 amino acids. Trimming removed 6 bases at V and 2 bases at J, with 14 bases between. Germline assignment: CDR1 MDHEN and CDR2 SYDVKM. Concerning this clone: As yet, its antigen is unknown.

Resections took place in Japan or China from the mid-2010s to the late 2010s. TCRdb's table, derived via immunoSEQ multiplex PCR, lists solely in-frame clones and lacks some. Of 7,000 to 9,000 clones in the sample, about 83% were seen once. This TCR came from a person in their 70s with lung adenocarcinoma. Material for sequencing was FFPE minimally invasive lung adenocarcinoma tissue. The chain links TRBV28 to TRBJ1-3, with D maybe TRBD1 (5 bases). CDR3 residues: CASSGGVFAGNTIYF. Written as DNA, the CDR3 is TGTGCCAGCAGCGGAGGGGTATTTGCTGGAAACACCATATATTTT.